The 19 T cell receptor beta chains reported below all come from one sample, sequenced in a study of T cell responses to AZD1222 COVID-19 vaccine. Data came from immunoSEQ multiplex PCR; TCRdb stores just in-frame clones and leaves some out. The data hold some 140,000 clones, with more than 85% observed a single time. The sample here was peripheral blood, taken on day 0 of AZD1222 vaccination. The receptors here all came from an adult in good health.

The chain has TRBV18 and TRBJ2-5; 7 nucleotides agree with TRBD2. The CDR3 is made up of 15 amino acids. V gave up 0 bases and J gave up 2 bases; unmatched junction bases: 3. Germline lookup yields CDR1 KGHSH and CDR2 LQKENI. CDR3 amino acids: CASSPPSSGQETQYF. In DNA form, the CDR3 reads TGTGCCAGCTCACCACCGAGTAGCGGGCAAGAGACCCAGTACTTC. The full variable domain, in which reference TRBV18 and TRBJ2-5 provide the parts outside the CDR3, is NAGVMQNPRHLVRRRGQEARLRCSPMKGHSHVYWYRQLPEEGLKFMVYLQKENIIDESGMPKERFSAEFPKEGPSILRIQQVVRGDSAAYFCASSPPSSGQETQYFGPGTRLLVL.

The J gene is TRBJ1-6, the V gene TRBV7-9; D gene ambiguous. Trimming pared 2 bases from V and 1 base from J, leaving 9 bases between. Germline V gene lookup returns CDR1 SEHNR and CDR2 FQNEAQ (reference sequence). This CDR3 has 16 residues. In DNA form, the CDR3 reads TGTGCCAGCAGCTTAAGTCAGGCTTCCTATAATTCACCCCTCCACTTT. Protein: CASSLSQASYNSPLHF. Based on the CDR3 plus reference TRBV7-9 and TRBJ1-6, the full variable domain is DTGVSQNPRHKITKRGQNVTFRCDPISEHNRLYWYRQTLGQGPEFLTYFQNEAQLEKSRLLSDRFSAERPKGSFSTLEIQRTEQGDSAMYLCASSLSQASYNSPLHFGNGTRLTVT.

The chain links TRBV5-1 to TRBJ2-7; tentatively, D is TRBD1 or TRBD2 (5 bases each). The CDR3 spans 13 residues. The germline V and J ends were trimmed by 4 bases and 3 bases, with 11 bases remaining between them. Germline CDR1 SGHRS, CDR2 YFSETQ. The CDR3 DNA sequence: TGCGCCAGCAGCCTCGGGGACGGCTACGAGCAGTACTTC. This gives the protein CASSLGDGYEQYF.

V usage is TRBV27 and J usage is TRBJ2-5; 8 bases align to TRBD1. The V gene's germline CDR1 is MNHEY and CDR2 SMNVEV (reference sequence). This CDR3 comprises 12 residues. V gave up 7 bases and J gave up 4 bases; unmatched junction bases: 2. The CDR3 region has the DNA TGTGCCAGCAAGACAGGGGCAGAGACCCAGTACTTC. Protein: CASKTGAETQYF.

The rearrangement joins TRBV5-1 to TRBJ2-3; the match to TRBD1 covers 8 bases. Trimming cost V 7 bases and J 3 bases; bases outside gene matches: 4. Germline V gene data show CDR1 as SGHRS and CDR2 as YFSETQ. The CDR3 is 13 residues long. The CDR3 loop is CASGGQGTDTQYF. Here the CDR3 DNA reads TGCGCCAGCGGAGGACAGGGAACAGATACGCAGTATTTT.

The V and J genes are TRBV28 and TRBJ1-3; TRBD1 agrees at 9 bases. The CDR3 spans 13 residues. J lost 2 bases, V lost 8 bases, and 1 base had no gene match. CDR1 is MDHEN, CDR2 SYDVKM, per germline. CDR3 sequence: CASRQGAGNTIYF. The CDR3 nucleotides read TGTGCCAGCCGACAGGGGGCTGGAAACACCATATATTTT.

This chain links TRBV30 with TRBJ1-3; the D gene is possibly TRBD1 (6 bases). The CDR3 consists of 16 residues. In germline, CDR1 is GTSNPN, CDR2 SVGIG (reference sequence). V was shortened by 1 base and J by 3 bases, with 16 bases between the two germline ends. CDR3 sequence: CAWSARGGVFGNTIYF. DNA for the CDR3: TGTGCCTGGAGTGCTCGAGGGGGAGTGTTTGGAAACACCATATATTTT.

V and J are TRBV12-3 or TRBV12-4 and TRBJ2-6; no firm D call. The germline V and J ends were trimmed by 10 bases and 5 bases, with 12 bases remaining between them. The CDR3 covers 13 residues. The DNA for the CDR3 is TGTGCCACCTCCTATTCTTGGGCCAACGTCCTGACTTTC. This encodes CATSYSWANVLTF.

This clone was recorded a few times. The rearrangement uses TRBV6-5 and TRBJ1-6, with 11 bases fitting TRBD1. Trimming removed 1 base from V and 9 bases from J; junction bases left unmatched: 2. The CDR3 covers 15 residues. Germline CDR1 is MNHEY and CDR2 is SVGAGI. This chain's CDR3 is CASSYFGTGGSPLHF. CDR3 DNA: TGTGCCAGCAGTTACTTTGGGACAGGGGGTTCACCCCTCCACTTT.

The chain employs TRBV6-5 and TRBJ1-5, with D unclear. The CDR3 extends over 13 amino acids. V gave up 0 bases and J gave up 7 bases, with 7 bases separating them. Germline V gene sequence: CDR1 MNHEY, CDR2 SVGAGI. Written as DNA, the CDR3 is TGTGCCAGCAGTTACTCGAATGGGCAGCCCCAGCATTTT. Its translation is CASSYSNGQPQHF.

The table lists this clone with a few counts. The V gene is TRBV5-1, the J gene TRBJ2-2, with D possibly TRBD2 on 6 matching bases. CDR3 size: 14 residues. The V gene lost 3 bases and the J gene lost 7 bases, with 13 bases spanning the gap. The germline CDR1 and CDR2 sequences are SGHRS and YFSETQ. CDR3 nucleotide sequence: TGCGCCAGCAGCTGGGACCCGGGAGTCGGGGAGCTGTTTTTT. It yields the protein CASSWDPGVGELFF.

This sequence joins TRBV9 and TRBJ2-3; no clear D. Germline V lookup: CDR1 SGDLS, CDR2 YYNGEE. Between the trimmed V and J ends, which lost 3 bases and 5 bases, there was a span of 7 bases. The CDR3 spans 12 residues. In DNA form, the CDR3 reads TGTGCCAGCAGCGCCACGGGAGATACGCAGTATTTT. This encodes CASSATGDTQYF.

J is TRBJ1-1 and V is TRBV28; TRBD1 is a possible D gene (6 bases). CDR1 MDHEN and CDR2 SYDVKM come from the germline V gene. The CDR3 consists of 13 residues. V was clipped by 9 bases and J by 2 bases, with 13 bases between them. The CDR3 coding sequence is TGTGCCAGTATAGGACAGATTAACACTGAAGCTTTCTTT. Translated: CASIGQINTEAFF.

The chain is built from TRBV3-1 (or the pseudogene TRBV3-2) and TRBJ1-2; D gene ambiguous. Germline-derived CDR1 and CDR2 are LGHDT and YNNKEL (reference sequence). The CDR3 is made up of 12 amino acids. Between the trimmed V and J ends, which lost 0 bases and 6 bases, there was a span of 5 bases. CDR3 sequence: CASSQDFDGYTF. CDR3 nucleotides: TGTGCCAGCAGCCAAGATTTTGATGGCTACACCTTC.

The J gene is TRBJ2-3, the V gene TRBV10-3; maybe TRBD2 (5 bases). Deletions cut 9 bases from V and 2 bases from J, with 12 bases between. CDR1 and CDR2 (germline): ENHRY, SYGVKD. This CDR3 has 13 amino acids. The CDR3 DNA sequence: TGTGCCATAAGACTAAACCCCACAGATACGCAGTATTTT. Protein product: CAIRLNPTDTQYF.

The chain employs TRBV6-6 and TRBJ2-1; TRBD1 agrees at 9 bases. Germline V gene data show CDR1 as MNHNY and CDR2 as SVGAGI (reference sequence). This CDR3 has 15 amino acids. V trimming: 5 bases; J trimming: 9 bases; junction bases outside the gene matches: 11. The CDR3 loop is CASSPPGQGVGEQFF. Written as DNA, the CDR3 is TGTGCCAGCAGTCCGCCGGGACAGGGAGTTGGTGAGCAGTTCTTC.

The CDR3 spells CASSYIGSNQPQHF. CDR3 nucleotides: TGTGCCAGCAGTTACATAGGGAGCAATCAGCCCCAGCATTTT. J is TRBJ1-5 and V is TRBV6-6, with D hard to call. Trimming shortened V by 2 bases and J by 1 base, and 6 bases separated the two germline ends. The CDR3 is made up of 14 amino acids. Per germline, CDR1 MNHNY and CDR2 SVGAGI (reference sequence).

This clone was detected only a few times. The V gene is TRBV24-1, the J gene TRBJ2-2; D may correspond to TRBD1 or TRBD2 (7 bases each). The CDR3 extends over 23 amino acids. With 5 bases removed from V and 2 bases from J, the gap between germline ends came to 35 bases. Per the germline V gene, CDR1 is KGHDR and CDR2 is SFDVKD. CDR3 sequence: CATSGYTSGQFEREPRNTGELFF. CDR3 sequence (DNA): TGTGCCACCAGTGGTTACACGTCGGGACAGTTCGAGCGGGAACCGAGAAACACCGGGGAGCTGTTTTTT.

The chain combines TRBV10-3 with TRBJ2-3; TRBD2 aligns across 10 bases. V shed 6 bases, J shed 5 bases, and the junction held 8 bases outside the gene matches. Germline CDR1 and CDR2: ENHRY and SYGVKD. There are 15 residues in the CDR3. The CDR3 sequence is CAIRQREGLIDTQYF. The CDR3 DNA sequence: TGTGCCATCAGGCAGCGGGAGGGCCTTATAGATACGCAGTATTTT.